In its sample, the clone carrying this T cell receptor (beta chain) was seen many times. The antigen remains undetermined. The source of the sample is a study of identical twins. Findings of the study overall: Memory repertoires showed no such pattern, whereas abundant cord blood beta clonotypes carried fewer insertions. Beta out-of-frame sequences displayed a weaker excess of sharing between twins.

Unique molecular identifiers were present on the cDNA, and a universal primer site came from template switching. TCRdb re-analysed the 5' RACE reads in MiXCR, keeping a single row per CDR3 protein. The sample lists 200,000 to 250,000 distinct CDR3 sequences, roughly 7.5% occurring once. All donors were healthy, and all were Caucasian. CDR1 LNHNV and CDR2 YYDKDF come from the germline V gene (reference sequence). The CDR3 has 12 residues. The V and J ends lost 0 bases and 7 bases respectively, with 4 bases between them. These data also featured in a second study, about yellow fever vaccine responses in identical twins.

Sample: CD8+ T cells sorted from blood. This clonotype was sampled from a woman in her late teens or twenties in good health. This chain uses TRBV15 with TRBJ2-1; D remains ambiguous. The DNA of the CDR3 is TGTGCCACCAGCAGAGATCGGAATGAGCAGTTCTTC. Protein: CATSRDRNEQFF.